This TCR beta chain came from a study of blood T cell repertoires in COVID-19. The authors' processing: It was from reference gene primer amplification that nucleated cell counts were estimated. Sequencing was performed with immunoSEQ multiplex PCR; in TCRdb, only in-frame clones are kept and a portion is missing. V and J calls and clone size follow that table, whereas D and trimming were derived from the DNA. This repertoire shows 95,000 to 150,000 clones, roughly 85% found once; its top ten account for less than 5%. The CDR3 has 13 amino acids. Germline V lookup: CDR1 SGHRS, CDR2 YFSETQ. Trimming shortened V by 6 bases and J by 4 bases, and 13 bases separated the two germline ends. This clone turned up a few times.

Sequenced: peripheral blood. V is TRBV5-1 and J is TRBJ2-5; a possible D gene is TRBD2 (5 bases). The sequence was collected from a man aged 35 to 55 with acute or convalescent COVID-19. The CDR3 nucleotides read TGCGCCAGCACGGACTCGCGCTCAGAGACCCAGTACTTC. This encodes CASTDSRSETQYF.